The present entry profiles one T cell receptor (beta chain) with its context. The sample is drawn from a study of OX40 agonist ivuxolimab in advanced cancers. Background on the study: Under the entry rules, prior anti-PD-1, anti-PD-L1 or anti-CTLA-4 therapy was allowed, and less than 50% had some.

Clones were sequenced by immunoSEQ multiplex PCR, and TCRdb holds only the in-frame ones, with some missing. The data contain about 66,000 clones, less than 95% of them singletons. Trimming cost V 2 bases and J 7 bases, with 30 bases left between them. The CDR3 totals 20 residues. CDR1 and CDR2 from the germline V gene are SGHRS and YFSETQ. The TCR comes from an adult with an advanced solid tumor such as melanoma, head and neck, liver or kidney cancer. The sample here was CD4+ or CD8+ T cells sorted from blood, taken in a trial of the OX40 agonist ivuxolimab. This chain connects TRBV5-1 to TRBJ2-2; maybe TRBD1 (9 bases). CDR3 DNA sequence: TGCGCCAGCAGCTTAGGGGACAGGGTCGACGTAGCGGGATCGGACGGGGAGCTGTTTTTT. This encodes CASSLGDRVDVAGSDGELFF.